The entry below gives a single T cell receptor (beta chain) sequence along with its context. Germline CDR1 SGHNT, CDR2 YENEEA. The germline V and J ends were trimmed by 5 bases and 4 bases, with 11 bases remaining between them. The CDR3 length is 13 residues. The data belong to a study of blood T cells in healthy people across ages. A sample-barcoded 5' primer and a J-beta primer mix were used in a second PCR of roughly 7 to 11 cycles. From the 5' RACE reads, TCRdb called clonotypes with MiXCR, one entry per CDR3 protein. Here the sample spans 800,000 or so distinct CDR3 sequences, about half being singletons.

This clonotype was obtained from a man older than 75 in good health. The V gene is TRBV11-3, the J gene TRBJ1-1; D is unclear. The sequencing input was blood. CDR3 residues: CASSPPYSTEAFF. CDR3 nucleotide sequence: TGTGCCAGCAGCCCCCCTTACTCCACTGAAGCTTTCTTT.